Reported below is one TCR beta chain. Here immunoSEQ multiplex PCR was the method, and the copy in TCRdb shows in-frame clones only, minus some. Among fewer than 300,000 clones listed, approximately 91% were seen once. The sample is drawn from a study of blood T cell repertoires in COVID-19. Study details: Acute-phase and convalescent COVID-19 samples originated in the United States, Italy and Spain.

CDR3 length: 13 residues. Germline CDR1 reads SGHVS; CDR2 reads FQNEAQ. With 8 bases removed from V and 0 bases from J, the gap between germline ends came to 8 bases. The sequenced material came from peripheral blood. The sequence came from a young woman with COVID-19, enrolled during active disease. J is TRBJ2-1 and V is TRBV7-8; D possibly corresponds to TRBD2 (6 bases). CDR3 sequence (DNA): TGTGCCAGCGCGGGGATCTCCTACAATGAGCAGTTCTTC. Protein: CASAGISYNEQFF.